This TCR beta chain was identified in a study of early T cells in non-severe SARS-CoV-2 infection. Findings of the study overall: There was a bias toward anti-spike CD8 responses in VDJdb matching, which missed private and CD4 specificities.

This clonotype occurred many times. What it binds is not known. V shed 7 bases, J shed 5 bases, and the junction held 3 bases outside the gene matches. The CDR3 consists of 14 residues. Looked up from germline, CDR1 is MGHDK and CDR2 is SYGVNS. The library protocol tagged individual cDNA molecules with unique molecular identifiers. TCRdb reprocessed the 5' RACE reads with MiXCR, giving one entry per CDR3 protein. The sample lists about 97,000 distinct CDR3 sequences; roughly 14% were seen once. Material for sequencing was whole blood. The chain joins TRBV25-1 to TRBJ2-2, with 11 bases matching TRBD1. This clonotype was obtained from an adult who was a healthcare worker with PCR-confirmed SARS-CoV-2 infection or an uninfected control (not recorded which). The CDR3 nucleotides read TGTGCCAGCACCGGGACAGGGGGTACCGGGGAGCTGTTTTTT. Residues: CASTGTGGTGELFF.